The 9 T cell receptor beta chains below were found in one sample sequenced in a study of T-cell memory formation after mild COVID-19. TCRdb analysed the 5' RACE reads with MiXCR anew, one entry per CDR3 protein. The table lists about 180,000 distinct CDR3 sequences, less than 20% of them singletons. Sequencing input: PBMCs or a T cell subset sorted from them (not recorded which). These receptors all stem from a man in his late teens or twenties who had mild COVID-19 (a few samples of this study predate the infection). Cell type and time point are not known.

The V call is TRBV28, the J call TRBJ2-3; 7 bases agree with TRBD2. CDR3 length equals 14 residues. The trim removed 6 bases at V and 3 bases at J, leaving 6 bases unmatched. CDR1 MDHEN and CDR2 SYDVKM come from the germline V gene. In DNA, the CDR3 is TGTGCCAGCAGCCGCCTGGGGGGGACAGATACGCAGTATTTT. This encodes CASSRLGGTDTQYF.

This clonotype has a handful of counts. The chain recombines TRBV20-1 with TRBJ2-5; a possible D gene is TRBD2 (6 bases). Germline CDR1 reads DFQATT; CDR2 reads SNEGSKA (reference sequence). CDR3 length: 15 residues. V was clipped by 6 bases and J by 1 base, with 18 bases between them. DNA of the CDR3: TGCAGTGCGCCTAGTGGGGGGACCTTCCAAGAGACCCAGTACTTC. Protein sequence: CSAPSGGTFQETQYF.

A few counts support this clonotype. This rearrangement joins TRBV7-9 to TRBJ2-1; D possibly matches TRBD1 or TRBD2 (5 bases each). Trimming took off 5 bases at V and 16 bases at J, with 21 bases between the two ends. Germline CDR1 SEHNR, CDR2 FQNEAQ (reference sequence). The CDR3 extends over 13 amino acids. The CDR3 region has the DNA TGTGCCAGCAGCCCAACCGGGGACGGGACGATTTTCTTC. It encodes CASSPTGDGTIFF.

This sequence joins TRBV5-1 and TRBJ1-1, with TRBD1 matching over 8 bases. The germline gives CDR1 SGHRS, CDR2 YFSETQ. The CDR3 is 16 residues long. Germline trimming cut 4 bases from V and 5 bases from J; bases unmatched to any gene: 13. CDR3 loop: CASSPRTGTRETEAFF. In DNA, the CDR3 is TGCGCCAGCAGCCCGAGGACAGGGACTAGGGAGACTGAAGCTTTCTTT.

This clonotype was found a few times. The rearrangement links TRBV12-3 or TRBV12-4 to TRBJ1-4; no reliable D call. Trimming left V 6 bases short and J 7 bases short, with 15 bases between. The CDR3 is 14 residues long. This chain's CDR3 is CASRLRETVEKLFF. The CDR3 region has the DNA TGTGCCAGCAGACTACGGGAGACCGTTGAAAAACTGTTTTTT.

This clonotype was counted ten times or more. The V call is TRBV5-1, the J call TRBJ2-3, with D tentatively TRBD1 (5 bases). This CDR3 region has 12 residues. From germline, CDR1 is SGHRS and CDR2 YFSETQ. The germline V and J ends were trimmed by 4 bases and 4 bases, with 7 bases remaining between them. The CDR3 bases are TGCGCCAGCAGCCTAGGGGCAGATACGCAGTATTTT. It is translated as CASSLGADTQYF.

This clonotype has only a few counts. The V call is TRBV5-6, the J call TRBJ2-1; 9 nucleotides align to TRBD2. This CDR3 is 17 amino acids long. Losses at the gene ends were 4 bases for V and 6 bases for J; bases not matched to a gene: 14. The germline CDR1 and CDR2 sequences are SGHDT and YYEEEE. CDR3 DNA: TGTGCCAGCAGCCTCCAGGCTCTGGGACTAGCCGCCAATGAGCAGTTCTTC. Translation gives CASSLQALGLAANEQFF.

This clonotype appeared once. This sequence joins TRBV5-1 and TRBJ1-1; unclear D gene. In germline, CDR1 is SGHRS, CDR2 YFSETQ. V was cut by 4 bases and J by 2 bases, with 9 bases left in between. This CDR3 spans 13 amino acids. The chain's CDR3 is CASSNQINTEAFF. DNA of the CDR3: TGCGCCAGCAGCAACCAGATAAACACTGAAGCTTTCTTT.

The CDR3 bases are TGCGCCAGCAGCCAAGATCCTAGCGGAACCTACGAGCAGTACTTC. It codes for CASSQDPSGTYEQYF. This chain joins TRBV4-3 and TRBJ2-7, with 7 bases that match TRBD2. The CDR3 sequence is 15 residues long. V trimming: 0 bases; J trimming: 2 bases; junction bases outside the gene matches: 4. The germline CDR1 and CDR2 sequences are LGHNA and YSLEER.